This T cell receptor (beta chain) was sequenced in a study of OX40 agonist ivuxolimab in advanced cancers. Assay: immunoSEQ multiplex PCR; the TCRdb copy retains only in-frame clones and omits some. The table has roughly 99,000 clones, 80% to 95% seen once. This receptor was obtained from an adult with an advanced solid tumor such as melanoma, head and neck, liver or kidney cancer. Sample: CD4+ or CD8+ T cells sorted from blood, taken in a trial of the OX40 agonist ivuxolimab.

The CDR3 nucleotides are TGTGCCATCAGTGCTCGGACGGGAGAGTACGAGCAGTACTTC. Its protein is CAISARTGEYEQYF. The chain couples TRBV10-3 to TRBJ2-7; weak D call: TRBD2 (6 bases). Trimming left V 4 bases short and J 4 bases short, with 14 bases between. Germline CDR1 reads ENHRY; CDR2 reads SYGVKD. This CDR3 spans 14 amino acids.